Below, 21 T cell receptor beta chains from the same sample are listed, as sequenced in a study of blood T cell repertoires in COVID-19. The table came from immunoSEQ multiplex PCR; TCRdb's copy has only in-frame clones and leaves some out. The repertoire has some 300,000 clones, 85% to 90% of them found once; the top ten carry 2.5% to 3%. Input material: PBMCs or T cells enriched from blood (not recorded which). All receptors come from a woman aged 45-65 years who had been exposed to COVID-19.

V is TRBV6-5 and J is TRBJ2-1; possibly TRBD2 for D (5 bases). The CDR3 length is 14 residues. V was pared by 8 bases and J by 0 bases, with 11 bases between. Germline V CDR1 and CDR2: MNHEY, SVGAGI. CDR3 DNA sequence: TGTGCCAGCGGACTGGATCTCTCCTACAATGAGCAGTTCTTC. Amino acids: CASGLDLSYNEQFF.

V and J are TRBV2 and TRBJ2-1; possibly TRBD1 for D (6 bases). The CDR3 spans 13 residues. CDR1 and CDR2 (germline): SNHLY, FYNNEI. V lost 6 bases and J lost 3, with 9 bases in between. The DNA for the CDR3 is TGTGCCAGCAGAACCAGGGGCTACAATGAGCAGTTCTTC. Protein: CASRTRGYNEQFF.

The chain joins TRBV28 to TRBJ1-1; tentative D call: TRBD1 (5 bases). Deletions cut 3 bases from V and 3 bases from J, with 11 bases between. The CDR3 is made up of 14 amino acids. Per the germline V gene, CDR1 is MDHEN and CDR2 is SYDVKM. The CDR3 coding sequence is TGTGCCAGCAGTTTTCGGAGGGGTTACACTGAAGCTTTCTTT. Protein: CASSFRRGYTEAFF.

This clone was counted only a few times. J is TRBJ2-7 and V is TRBV6-2 or TRBV6-3; 8 bases are a match to TRBD1. Germline CDR1 is MNHEY and CDR2 is SVGEGT. The CDR3 runs to 14 residues. With 4 bases clipped from V and 5 bases from J, the junction kept 7 bases outside the gene matches. The CDR3 is CASSFGQGGHEQYF. The DNA of the CDR3 is TGTGCCAGCAGTTTTGGACAGGGAGGCCACGAGCAGTACTTC.

V is TRBV5-6 and J is TRBJ2-6; 8 nucleotides match TRBD1. The V gene end was trimmed by 4 bases and the J gene end by 0 bases; junction bases not matched to a gene: 12. Germline V gives CDR1 SGHDT, CDR2 YYEEEE. The CDR3 extends over 19 amino acids. As DNA, the CDR3 is TGTGCCAGCAGCAGCTCGGACAGGGCAAAACTCTCTGGGGCCAACGTCCTGACTTTC. The encoded protein is CASSSSDRAKLSGANVLTF.

The CDR3 bases are TGCGCCAGCAGCCAAAACAGGGGGTTAGGGGGCTACACCTTC. This sequence encodes CASSQNRGLGGYTF. This chain connects TRBV4-1 to TRBJ1-2; 8 positions match TRBD1. V lost 2 bases to trimming and J lost 8 bases; unmatched junction nucleotides: 7. The CDR3 extends over 14 amino acids. Germline-derived CDR1 and CDR2 are MGHRA and YSYEKL.

This clone was seen once. V is TRBV2 and J is TRBJ1-1; D is perhaps TRBD1 (5 bases). The germline V gene has CDR1 SNHLY and CDR2 FYNNEI. This CDR3 is 12 amino acids long. Trimming took off 5 bases at V and 9 bases at J, with 13 bases between the two ends. As DNA, the CDR3 is TGTGCCAGCAGTACAGGACAAGCCAAAGCTTTCTTT. As protein: CASSTGQAKAFF.

This clone was picked up a small number of times. This chain joins TRBV30 and TRBJ2-2; 12 bases fit TRBD2. The CDR3 covers 15 residues. Germline V gives CDR1 GTSNPN, CDR2 SVGIG (reference sequence). V lost 4 bases to trimming and J lost 4 bases; unmatched junction nucleotides: 4. The CDR3 bases are TGTGCCTGGACTAGCGGGGGGGCCACCACCGGGGAGCTGTTTTTT. Residues: CAWTSGGATTGELFF.

V and J are TRBV2 and TRBJ2-2; D might be TRBD1 (5 bases). CDR1 and CDR2 (germline): SNHLY, FYNNEI. V was trimmed by 6 bases and J by 1 base, leaving 9 bases between them. This CDR3 contains 14 residues. The CDR3 coding sequence is TGTGCCAGCAGAGACAGCGTGAACACCGGGGAGCTGTTTTTT. This gives the protein CASRDSVNTGELFF.

This sequence joins TRBV18 and TRBJ2-5, with 12 bases lining up with TRBD1. Germline V gives CDR1 KGHSH, CDR2 LQKENI. The J segment lost 4 bases and the V segment lost 3 bases, leaving 6 bases of the junction unmatched. CDR3 length equals 16 residues. The CDR3 DNA sequence: TGTGCCAGCTCACCGGGACAGGGGGCGATTCTAGAGACCCAGTACTTC. The encoded protein is CASSPGQGAILETQYF.

This clone was counted a single time. For the CDR3, the DNA is TGTGCCAGTACAAAACAGACCGGCTCGGCCTACGAGCAGTACTTC. Translated, it gives CASTKQTGSAYEQYF. This chain links TRBV6-5 with TRBJ2-7, with no clear D. Trimming left V 9 bases short and J 2 bases short, with 20 bases between. Germline V CDR1 and CDR2: MNHEY, SVGAGI. The CDR3 is made up of 15 amino acids.

The chain joins TRBV5-1 to TRBJ2-2; 9 positions agree with TRBD1. Germline lookup yields CDR1 SGHRS and CDR2 YFSETQ. This CDR3 region has 18 residues. The J segment lost 2 bases and the V segment lost 4 bases, leaving 12 bases of the junction unmatched. In DNA, the CDR3 is TGCGCCAGCAGCCCAAAGGGGCAGGGACAGGGAAACACCGGGGAGCTGTTTTTT. Amino acids: CASSPKGQGQGNTGELFF.

The V and J genes are TRBV27 and TRBJ1-3; no definite D call. This CDR3 has 12 residues. V gave up 8 bases and J gave up 4 bases, with 9 bases separating them. Germline V gene data show CDR1 as MNHEY and CDR2 as SMNVEV (reference sequence). The CDR3 nucleotides read TGTGCCAGCGGCAACGTGGGAAACACCATATATTTT. Encoded protein: CASGNVGNTIYF.

J is TRBJ1-6 and V is TRBV12-3 or TRBV12-4, with D possibly TRBD1 on 5 matching bases. CDR3 length: 13 amino acids. Trimming pared 3 bases from V and 9 bases from J, leaving 9 bases between. The CDR3 is CASSLGEGSPLHF. The CDR3 coding sequence is TGTGCCAGCAGTTTGGGGGAGGGTTCACCCCTCCACTTT.

The CDR3 DNA sequence: TGTGCCAGCAGTGAGAGAAATGAGTACGAGCAGTACTTC. This translates into CASSERNEYEQYF. V and J are TRBV6-1 and TRBJ2-7; D is unclear. Between the trimmed V and J ends, which lost 3 bases and 4 bases, there was a span of 10 bases. Per germline, CDR1 MNHNS and CDR2 SASEGT. The CDR3 length is 13 residues.

The J gene is TRBJ2-7, the V gene TRBV27; 7 bases agree with TRBD1. The CDR3 covers 15 residues. Looked up from germline, CDR1 is MNHEY and CDR2 is SMNVEV (reference sequence). Trimming removed 6 bases from V and 4 bases from J; junction bases left unmatched: 12. CDR3 residues: CASRIRTGGMYEQYF. CDR3 DNA: TGTGCCAGCAGGATTCGGACAGGAGGCATGTACGAGCAGTACTTC.

The chain links TRBV5-1 to TRBJ2-5; 13 bases align to TRBD2. Germline lookup yields CDR1 SGHRS and CDR2 YFSETQ. J lost 2 bases, V lost 4 bases, and 14 bases had no gene match. The CDR3 contains 19 residues. CDR3 sequence reads: CASSRRPTSGGTEQETQYF. DNA of the CDR3: TGCGCCAGCAGCCGACGGCCGACTAGCGGGGGGACCGAACAAGAGACCCAGTACTTC.

This chain connects TRBV4-1 to TRBJ1-6; D unresolved. Germline CDR1 is MGHRA and CDR2 is YSYEKL. This CDR3 contains 16 residues. V dropped 1 base and J dropped 3 bases, with 10 bases sitting between them. Here the CDR3 reads CASSQVIQNYNSPLHF. CDR3 nucleotide sequence: TGCGCCAGCAGCCAAGTCATACAGAACTATAATTCACCCCTCCACTTT.

CDR3 coding DNA: TGTGCCAGCAGTGCGTCACCCGGGACACCCTACGAGCAGTACTTC. Protein product: CASSASPGTPYEQYF. The chain employs TRBV28 and TRBJ2-7, with TRBD1 as a possible D gene (6 bases). The CDR3 contains 15 residues. The germline V gene has CDR1 MDHEN and CDR2 SYDVKM. V lost 5 bases to trimming and J lost 2 bases, with 16 bases between them.

The J gene is TRBJ2-1, the V gene TRBV30; maybe TRBD1 (5 bases). This CDR3 spans 15 amino acids. Between the trimmed V and J ends, which lost 3 bases and 0 bases, there was a span of 12 bases. Germline loops: CDR1 GTSNPN, CDR2 SVGIG (reference sequence). DNA for the CDR3: TGTGCCTGGAGCCCCGACAGATACTCCTACAATGAGCAGTTCTTC. Translating gives CAWSPDRYSYNEQFF.

This sequence joins TRBV7-2 and TRBJ2-2, with D tentatively TRBD2 (6 bases). The CDR3 is made up of 16 amino acids. Trimming shortened V by 4 bases and J by 1 base, and 13 bases separated the two germline ends. Per germline, CDR1 SGHTA and CDR2 FQGNSA. The CDR3 DNA is TGTGCCAGCAGCTCGGGCGGGACGGAGAACACCGGGGAGCTGTTTTTT. Encoded protein: CASSSGGTENTGELFF.